A single sample gave rise to the 19 T cell receptor beta chains below, sequenced in a study of a mutant IDH1 vaccine in newly diagnosed glioma. The time point denotes: week 47, end of study. In every dose of vaccine, 300 ug of mutant IDH1 20-mer peptide was given alongside topical imiquimod. The assay was immunoSEQ multiplex PCR, and TCRdb's table has in-frame clones only and misses some. The sample has tens of thousands of clones; 80% to 85% are singletons. These receptors have no known antigen. Material: PBMCs, obtained from a glioma patient whose treatment included an IDH1 peptide vaccine. Receptor source: a man aged 30-40 years with glioma.

The chain links TRBV19 to TRBJ2-1, with 8 bases fitting TRBD2. Per the germline V gene, CDR1 is LNHDA and CDR2 is SQIVND (reference sequence). The ends lost 6 bases at V and 3 bases at J; junction bases unmatched: 19. The CDR3 has 19 residues. Here the CDR3 reads CASSLRSLYSGGDYNEQFF. For the CDR3, the DNA is TGTGCCAGTAGCCTCCGCTCACTGTACAGCGGGGGTGACTACAATGAGCAGTTCTTC.

V and J are TRBV6-5 and TRBJ1-6; D remains ambiguous. CDR3 length: 13 residues. Germline CDR1 and CDR2: MNHEY and SVGAGI. V shed 8 bases and J shed 4 bases, with 9 bases lying between them. DNA for the CDR3: TGTGCCAGCGGTACAATTTATAATTCACCCCTCCACTTT. Its protein is CASGTIYNSPLHF.

The chain employs TRBV9 and TRBJ1-3; TRBD1 might be the D (5 bases). Trimming removed 4 bases from V and 8 bases from J, with 16 bases in between. Germline-derived CDR1 and CDR2 are SGDLS and YYNGEE. The CDR3 covers 14 residues. The CDR3 sequence: CASSIRQSGDTIYF. The CDR3 region has the DNA TGTGCCAGCAGCATAAGACAGAGCGGAGACACCATATATTTT.

This chain uses TRBV9 with TRBJ1-1, with D possibly TRBD1 on 5 matching bases. Per germline, CDR1 SGDLS and CDR2 YYNGEE. V gave up 0 bases and J gave up 9 bases, with 12 bases separating them. CDR3 length: 13 amino acids. The CDR3 DNA is TGTGCCAGCAGCGTAGCCGAGGGACGTAAAGCTTTCTTT. Its translation: CASSVAEGRKAFF.

This chain uses TRBV7-8 with TRBJ2-5; a weak D match, TRBD1 (5 bases). This CDR3 contains 15 residues. V lost 1 base and J lost 7, with 16 bases in between. The germline gives CDR1 SGHVS, CDR2 FQNEAQ. CDR3 DNA sequence: TGTGCCAGCAGCTTAGGGTTTTTAGGGGAAGCGACCCAGTACTTC. Amino acids: CASSLGFLGEATQYF.

The CDR3 reads CASGLVPGLMGEQFF. The CDR3 DNA sequence: TGTGCTAGTGGTTTGGTACCGGGACTAATGGGAGAGCAGTTCTTC. The gene calls are TRBV12-5 and TRBJ2-1; 7 positions match TRBD2. With 0 bases clipped from V and 10 bases from J, the junction kept 9 bases outside the gene matches. Per germline, CDR1 LGHNT and CDR2 FRNRAP. The CDR3 is 15 amino acids.

The chain recombines TRBV5-1 with TRBJ2-3; TRBD2 matches 7 bases. Germline V gives CDR1 SGHRS, CDR2 YFSETQ. The CDR3 has 16 amino acids. V lost 0 bases, J lost 2 bases, and 6 bases stayed unmatched. The DNA for the CDR3 is TGCGCCAGCAGCTTGGTACCTAGCGGCCTCACAGATACGCAGTATTTT. It is translated as CASSLVPSGLTDTQYF.

CDR3 region: CASSTPGTLGDTQYF. As DNA, the CDR3 is TGCGCCAGCAGCACCCCGGGGACCCTCGGAGATACGCAGTATTTT. The chain has TRBV5-1 and TRBJ2-3; D is perhaps TRBD1 or TRBD2 (5 bases each). Germline lookup yields CDR1 SGHRS and CDR2 YFSETQ. Between the trimmed V and J ends, which lost 4 bases and 5 bases, there was a span of 17 bases. The CDR3 is 15 amino acids.

The chain links TRBV6-1 to TRBJ2-3, with D unresolved. Germline-derived CDR1 and CDR2 are MNHNS and SASEGT. The CDR3 contains 16 residues. The ends were cut back, 1 base at V and 0 bases at J, with 11 bases in the middle. The CDR3 DNA sequence: TGTGCCAGCAGTGAAGACCCCGCAGTGAGCACAGATACGCAGTATTTT. Its translation: CASSEDPAVSTDTQYF.

V usage is TRBV7-8 and J usage is TRBJ2-1; no clear D gene. With 5 bases removed from V and 8 bases from J, the gap between germline ends came to 16 bases. The germline V gene has CDR1 SGHVS and CDR2 FQNEAQ. The CDR3 length is 14 residues. CDR3 amino acids: CASSQSIATDEQFF. The CDR3 nucleotides are TGTGCCAGCAGCCAATCGATCGCTACCGATGAGCAGTTCTTC.

The count of this clone is one. The rearrangement uses TRBV9 and TRBJ1-4; 11 nucleotides line up with TRBD1. V gave up 4 bases and J gave up 5 bases; unmatched junction bases: 4. Germline V gene lookup returns CDR1 SGDLS and CDR2 YYNGEE. CDR3 length equals 15 residues. The CDR3 loop is CASSPRTGGNEKLFF. CDR3 sequence (DNA): TGTGCCAGCAGCCCCCGGACAGGGGGCAATGAAAAACTGTTTTTT.

The chain recombines TRBV5-1 with TRBJ2-2, with TRBD1 matching 9 bases. V gave up 0 bases and J gave up 9 bases; unmatched junction bases: 12. The CDR3 spans 17 residues. Per the germline V gene, CDR1 is SGHRS and CDR2 is YFSETQ. Here the CDR3 reads CASSLAGTGSPWRELFF. The CDR3, as DNA: TGCGCCAGCAGCTTGGCCGGGACAGGGTCGCCCTGGAGGGAGCTGTTTTTT.

The rearrangement uses TRBV9 and TRBJ2-7; tentative D call: TRBD1 (7 bases). Germline lookup yields CDR1 SGDLS and CDR2 YYNGEE. Between the trimmed V and J ends, which lost 0 bases and 3 bases, there was a span of 13 bases. This CDR3 region has 15 residues. CDR3 in amino acids: CASSVGRQGGYEQYF. CDR3 sequence (DNA): TGTGCCAGCAGCGTAGGGCGGCAGGGGGGCTACGAGCAGTACTTC.

CDR3 region: CASSGTTSGKTQYF. The DNA for the CDR3 is TGTGCCAGCAGTGGGACGACTAGTGGAAAGACCCAGTACTTC. The V call is TRBV6-1, the J call TRBJ2-5, with D possibly TRBD2 on 6 matching bases. Germline CDR1 is MNHNS and CDR2 is SASEGT. Trimming left V 4 bases short and J 6 bases short, with 15 bases between. This CDR3 has 14 residues.

This chain joins TRBV27 and TRBJ2-7; 8 bases match TRBD1. Germline V lookup: CDR1 MNHEY, CDR2 SMNVEV (reference sequence). The CDR3 is 15 amino acids. Trimming cost V 3 bases and J 3 bases; bases outside gene matches: 7. The CDR3 spells CASSLKGQGDYEQYF. In nucleotides, the CDR3 is TGTGCCAGCAGTTTGAAAGGACAGGGCGACTACGAGCAGTACTTC.

The V gene is TRBV30, the J gene TRBJ2-7; the D gene is possibly TRBD2 (5 bases). Germline CDR1 reads GTSNPN; CDR2 reads SVGIG (reference sequence). This CDR3 comprises 13 residues. The ends were cut back, 1 base at V and 3 bases at J, with 10 bases in the middle. CDR3 residues: CAWSEDGGYEQYF. CDR3 in DNA: TGTGCCTGGAGTGAGGACGGAGGCTACGAGCAGTACTTC.

This chain connects TRBV30 to TRBJ1-6; 7 bases map to TRBD1. Germline lookup yields CDR1 GTSNPN and CDR2 SVGIG (reference sequence). Trimming at V came to 2 bases and at J to 7 bases, leaving 5 bases not matched to a gene. The CDR3 is 14 residues long. In DNA form, the CDR3 reads TGTGCCTGGAGTCTCGGGACAGCGAATTCACCCCTCCACTTT. Protein product: CAWSLGTANSPLHF.

The rearrangement joins TRBV27 to TRBJ1-2; D is ambiguous. Trimming stripped 0 bases from V and 4 bases from J, with 12 bases between. The CDR3 is 15 amino acids. Germline V CDR1 and CDR2: MNHEY, SMNVEV (reference sequence). The chain's CDR3 is CASSLSGGLGYGYTF. CDR3 bases: TGTGCCAGCAGTTTATCCGGCGGCCTGGGCTATGGCTACACCTTC.

The chain employs TRBV28 and TRBJ1-6; a possible D gene is TRBD1 (6 bases). This CDR3 is 17 amino acids long. V lost 6 bases, J lost 7 bases, and 22 bases lay in between. Germline V gene lookup returns CDR1 MDHEN and CDR2 SYDVKM. The CDR3 DNA follows: TGTGCCAGCAGAAAATCCGGGGGCAGGGCGAAAAATTCACCCCTCCACTTT. Translated: CASRKSGGRAKNSPLHF.